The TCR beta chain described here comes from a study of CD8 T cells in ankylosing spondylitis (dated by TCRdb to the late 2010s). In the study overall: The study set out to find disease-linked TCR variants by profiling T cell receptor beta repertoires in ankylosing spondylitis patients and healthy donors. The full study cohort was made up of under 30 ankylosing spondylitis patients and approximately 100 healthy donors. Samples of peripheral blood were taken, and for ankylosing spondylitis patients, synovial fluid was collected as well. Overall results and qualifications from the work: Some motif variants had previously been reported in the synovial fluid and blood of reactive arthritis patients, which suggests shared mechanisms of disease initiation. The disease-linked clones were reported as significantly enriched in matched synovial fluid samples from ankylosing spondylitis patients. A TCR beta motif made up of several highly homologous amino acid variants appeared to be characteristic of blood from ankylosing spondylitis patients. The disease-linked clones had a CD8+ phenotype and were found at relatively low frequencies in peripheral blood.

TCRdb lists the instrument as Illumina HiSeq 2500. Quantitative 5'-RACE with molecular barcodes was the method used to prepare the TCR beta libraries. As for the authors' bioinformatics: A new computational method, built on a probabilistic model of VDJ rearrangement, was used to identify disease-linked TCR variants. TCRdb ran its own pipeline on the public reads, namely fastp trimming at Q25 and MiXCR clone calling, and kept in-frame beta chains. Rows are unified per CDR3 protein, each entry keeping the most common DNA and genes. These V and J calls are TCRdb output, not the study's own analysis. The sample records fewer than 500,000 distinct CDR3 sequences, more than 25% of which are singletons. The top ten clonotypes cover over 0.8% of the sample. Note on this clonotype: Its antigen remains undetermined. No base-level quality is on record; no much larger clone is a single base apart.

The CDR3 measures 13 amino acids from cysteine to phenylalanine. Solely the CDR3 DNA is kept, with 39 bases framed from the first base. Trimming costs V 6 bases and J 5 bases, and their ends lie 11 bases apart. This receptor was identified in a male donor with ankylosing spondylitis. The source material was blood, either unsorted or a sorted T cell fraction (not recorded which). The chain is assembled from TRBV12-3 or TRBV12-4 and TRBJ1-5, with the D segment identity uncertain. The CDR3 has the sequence CASSLHYDQPQHF. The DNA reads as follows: TGTGCCAGCAGCCTTCACTACGATCAGCCCCAGCATTTT.